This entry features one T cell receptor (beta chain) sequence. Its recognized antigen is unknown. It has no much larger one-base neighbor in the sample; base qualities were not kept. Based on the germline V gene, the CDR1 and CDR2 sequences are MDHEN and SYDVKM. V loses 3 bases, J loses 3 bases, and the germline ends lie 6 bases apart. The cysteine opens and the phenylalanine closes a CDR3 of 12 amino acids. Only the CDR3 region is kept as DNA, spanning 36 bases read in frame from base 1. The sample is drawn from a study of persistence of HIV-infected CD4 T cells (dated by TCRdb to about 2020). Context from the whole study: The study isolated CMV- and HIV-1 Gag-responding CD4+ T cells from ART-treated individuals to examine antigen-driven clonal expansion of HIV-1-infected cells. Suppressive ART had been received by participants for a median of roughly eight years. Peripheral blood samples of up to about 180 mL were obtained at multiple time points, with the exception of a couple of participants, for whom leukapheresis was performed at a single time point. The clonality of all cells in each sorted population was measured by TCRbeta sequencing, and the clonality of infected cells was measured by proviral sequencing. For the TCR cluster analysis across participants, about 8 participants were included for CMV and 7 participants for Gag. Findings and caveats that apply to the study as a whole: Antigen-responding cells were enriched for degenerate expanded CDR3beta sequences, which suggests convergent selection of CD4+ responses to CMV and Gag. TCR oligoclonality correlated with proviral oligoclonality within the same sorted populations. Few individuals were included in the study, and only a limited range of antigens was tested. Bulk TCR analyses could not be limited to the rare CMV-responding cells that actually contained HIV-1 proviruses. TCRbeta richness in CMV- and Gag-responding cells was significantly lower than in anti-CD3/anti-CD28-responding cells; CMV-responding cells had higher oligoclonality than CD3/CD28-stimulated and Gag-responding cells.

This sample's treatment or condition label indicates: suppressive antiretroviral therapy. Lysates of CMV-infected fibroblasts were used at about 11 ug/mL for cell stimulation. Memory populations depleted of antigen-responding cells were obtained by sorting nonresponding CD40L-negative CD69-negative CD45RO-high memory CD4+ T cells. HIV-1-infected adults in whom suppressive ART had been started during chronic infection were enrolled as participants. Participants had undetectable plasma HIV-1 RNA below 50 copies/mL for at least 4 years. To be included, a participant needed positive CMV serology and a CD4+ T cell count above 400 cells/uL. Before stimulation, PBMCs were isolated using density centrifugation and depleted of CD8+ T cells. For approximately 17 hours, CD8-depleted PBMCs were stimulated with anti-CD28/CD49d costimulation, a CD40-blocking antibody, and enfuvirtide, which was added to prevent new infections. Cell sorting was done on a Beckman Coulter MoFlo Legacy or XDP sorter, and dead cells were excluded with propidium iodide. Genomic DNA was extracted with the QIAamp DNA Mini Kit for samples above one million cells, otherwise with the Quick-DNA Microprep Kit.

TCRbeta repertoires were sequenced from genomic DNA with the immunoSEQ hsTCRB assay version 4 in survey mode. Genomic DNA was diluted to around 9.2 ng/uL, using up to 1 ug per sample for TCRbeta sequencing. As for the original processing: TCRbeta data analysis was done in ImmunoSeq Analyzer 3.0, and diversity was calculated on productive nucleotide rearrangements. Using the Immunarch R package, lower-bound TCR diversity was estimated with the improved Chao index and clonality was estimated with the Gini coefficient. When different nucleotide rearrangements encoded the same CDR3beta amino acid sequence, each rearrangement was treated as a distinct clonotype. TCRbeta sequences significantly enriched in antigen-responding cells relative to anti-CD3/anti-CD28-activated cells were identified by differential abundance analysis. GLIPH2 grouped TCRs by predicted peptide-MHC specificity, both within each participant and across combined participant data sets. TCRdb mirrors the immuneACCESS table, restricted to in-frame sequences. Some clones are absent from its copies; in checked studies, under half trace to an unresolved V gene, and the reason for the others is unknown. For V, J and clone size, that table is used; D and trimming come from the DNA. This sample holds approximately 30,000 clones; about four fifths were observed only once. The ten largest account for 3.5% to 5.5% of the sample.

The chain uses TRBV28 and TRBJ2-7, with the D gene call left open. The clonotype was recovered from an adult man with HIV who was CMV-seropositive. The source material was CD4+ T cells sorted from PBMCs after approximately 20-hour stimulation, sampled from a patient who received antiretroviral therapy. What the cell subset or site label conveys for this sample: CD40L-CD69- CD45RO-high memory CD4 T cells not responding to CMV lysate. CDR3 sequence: CASSFDNYEQYF. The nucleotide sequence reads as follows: TGTGCCAGCAGTTTTGACAACTACGAGCAGTACTTC.